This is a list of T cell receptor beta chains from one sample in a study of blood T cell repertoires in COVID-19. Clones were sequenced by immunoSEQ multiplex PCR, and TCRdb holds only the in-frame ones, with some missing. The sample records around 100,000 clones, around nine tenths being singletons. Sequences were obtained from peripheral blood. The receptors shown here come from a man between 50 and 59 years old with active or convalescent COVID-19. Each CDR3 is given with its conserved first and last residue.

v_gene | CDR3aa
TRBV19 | CASTMGGTGVGGHTEAFF
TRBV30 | CAWSGQANTEAFF
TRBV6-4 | CASSLQGNTGELFF
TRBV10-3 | CAIRGTGLGYGYTF
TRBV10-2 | CASSEASGYGQPQHF
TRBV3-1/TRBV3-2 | CASSRSGGNTEAFF
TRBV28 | CASSSAGIGDLREQYF
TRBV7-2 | CASSLGWTGGRTDTQYF
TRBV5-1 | CASSPTQGANSPLHF
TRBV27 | CASSSTGGPRTQYF
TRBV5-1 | CASSLENRDGGYTF
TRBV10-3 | CAISGRSSGGSNTGELFF
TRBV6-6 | CASSRLGGGSTDTQYF